This TCR beta chain was sequenced in a study of cytomegalovirus exposure and HLA in healthy donors. Overall study: Out of about 170 million T cells, an earlier analysis found more than 95 million unique TCR beta sequences in total. HLA-typed donors were the source of tens of millions of unique TCRs held in an early data release. General study points: In a later analysis, TCR association rates varied by HLA locus: DRB1 most, HLA-C fewest.

For this clone: No antigen is known for it.

This CDR3 contains 14 residues. In germline, CDR1 is SGHRS, CDR2 YFSETQ. Trimming pared 3 bases from V and 6 bases from J, leaving 16 bases between. 13 Jbeta primers and 60 Vbeta primers were used for the PCR. In the authors' methods: Roughly 80 million unique TCR beta chains, 9.5 million to 14 million shared, were counted in a later analysis. TCRdb keeps only in-frame clones here, not all; method: immunoSEQ multiplex PCR. V, J and clone size were drawn from that table, and D and trimming were deduced from the DNA. The repertoire holds 190,000 or so clones, with about 83% as singletons. This receptor was taken from a woman aged 45-60 years in good health and CMV-seropositive. The material sequenced was PBMCs. This sequence joins TRBV5-1 and TRBJ2-7, with D maybe TRBD1 (6 bases). The CDR3 sequence is CASSWTGHRIEQYF. The DNA for the CDR3 is TGCGCCAGCAGCTGGACGGGACATCGAATCGAGCAGTACTTC.